This T cell receptor (beta chain) was documented in a study of neurological immune-mediated disorders. General study results and limits: The study found the most TCR clonal expansion in HTLV-1-associated myelopathy and the least in multiple sclerosis, below healthy controls. Phylogenetic grouping assigned the repertoires of 18 of 34 multiple sclerosis patients to a single cluster of related CDR3 sequences. This cluster may be a repertoire-level signature.

In this sample, this clonotype turned up many times. Its specificity is not known. Unsorted libraries came from 2 million PBMCs stored at -80 °C. Synthesis of cDNA was performed by 5'RACE using 10-nucleotide random UMIs. A single record per CDR3 protein comes from TCRdb applying MiXCR to the 5' RACE reads. Among roughly 70,000 distinct CDR3 sequences listed, around 4.2% were seen once. Germline V gene lookup returns CDR1 SGHVS and CDR2 FQNEAQ. The CDR3 has 11 amino acids. V shed 1 base and J shed 8 bases, with 5 bases lying between them. This clonotype was sampled from a man aged 25 to 40 with multiple sclerosis. V is TRBV7-8 and J is TRBJ1-1; D is unclear. Sample: PBMCs. Here the CDR3 DNA reads TGTGCCAGCAGCTTAGTTTCAGAAGCTTTCTTT. Amino acid sequence: CASSLVSEAFF.